The source of this T cell receptor beta chain is a study of blood T cell repertoires in COVID-19. The count of this clone is one. Using immunoSEQ multiplex PCR, the repertoire was profiled, and TCRdb retains in-frame clones only, with some absent. The table has approximately 46,000 clones, more than 70% seen once; the top ten hold more than 4%. Input material: peripheral blood. This sequence was found in a woman in her seventies with acute or convalescent COVID-19.

This CDR3 reads CASSPIGAYEQYF. Written as DNA, the CDR3 is TGTGCCAGCTCACCTATCGGAGCCTACGAGCAGTACTTC. This chain uses TRBV18 with TRBJ2-7; no firm D call. The V gene lost 3 bases and the J gene lost 2 bases, with 8 bases spanning the gap. The V gene's germline CDR1 is KGHSH and CDR2 LQKENI. The CDR3 spans 13 residues.